One and the same sample provided the 29 T cell receptor beta chains below, sequenced in a study of shared clonotypes between healthy human individuals. The data were produced by immunoSEQ multiplex PCR, yet TCRdb's version contains in-frame clones alone and is incomplete. The sample yields fewer than 1.8 million clones, just under 99% seen once. The sequenced material came from naive CD4+ T cells sorted from blood. Subset given: CD45RA+ positively selected. The receptors derive from a man aged 25-45 years in good health.

The chain joins TRBV4-3 to TRBJ2-1; 9 nucleotides line up with TRBD1. This CDR3 spans 16 amino acids. The germline V gene encodes CDR1 LGHNA and CDR2 YSLEER. V lost 4 bases, J lost 6 bases, and 10 bases stayed unmatched. The CDR3 loop is CASSLDRDRAFNEQFF. DNA of the CDR3: TGCGCCAGCAGCCTAGACCGGGACAGGGCGTTCAATGAGCAGTTCTTC.

This clone showed up just once. J is TRBJ2-3 and V is TRBV11-2, with TRBD1 matching over 9 bases. Germline loops: CDR1 SGHAT, CDR2 FQNNGV. The junction had 11 bases not matched to a gene; V was cut back by 4 bases and J by 3 bases. The CDR3 is 17 residues long. This chain's CDR3 is CASSSFNRGLLTDTQYF. The CDR3 DNA follows: TGTGCCAGCAGCTCCTTCAACAGGGGGCTCTTGACAGATACGCAGTATTTT.

This clone occurred once. This chain joins TRBV19 and TRBJ2-7, with D perhaps matching TRBD1 (5 bases). Germline assignment: CDR1 LNHDA and CDR2 SQIVND (reference sequence). The CDR3 sequence is 13 residues long. V lost 0 bases and J lost 6, with 9 bases in between. CDR3 loop: CASSIDPRAEQYF. As DNA, the CDR3 is TGTGCCAGTAGTATAGACCCCAGGGCCGAGCAGTACTTC.

The count of this clone is one. The J gene is TRBJ2-1, the V gene TRBV9; TRBD2 aligns across 7 bases. This CDR3 contains 15 residues. J was trimmed by 5 bases and V by 4 bases; bases with no gene match: 9. Germline loops: CDR1 SGDLS, CDR2 YYNGEE. CDR3 sequence reads: CASSMGGLYHNEQFF. In DNA form, the CDR3 reads TGTGCCAGCAGCATGGGGGGACTATACCACAATGAGCAGTTCTTC.

The chain has TRBV29-1 and TRBJ2-7; 7 bases fit TRBD1. CDR3 length: 12 residues. Germline loops: CDR1 SQVTM, CDR2 ANQGSEA. V lost 7 bases, J lost 2 bases, and 5 bases stayed unmatched. The CDR3 coding sequence is TGCAGCGCAGGGGGTGCGACCTACGAGCAGTACTTC. It is translated as CSAGGATYEQYF.

This chain joins TRBV27 and TRBJ2-3; 8 nucleotides align to TRBD2. This CDR3 spans 15 amino acids. Trimming took 2 bases from V and 2 from J; bases not matched to a gene: 3. Germline-derived CDR1 and CDR2 are MNHEY and SMNVEV (reference sequence). The CDR3 DNA reads as TGTGCCAGCAGTTTAGGGACTAGATACACAGATACGCAGTATTTT. This codes for CASSLGTRYTDTQYF.

The chain recombines TRBV6-1 with TRBJ2-7; weak D call: TRBD1 (6 bases). This CDR3 spans 13 amino acids. From germline, CDR1 is MNHNS and CDR2 SASEGT. Between the trimmed V and J ends, which lost 4 bases and 3 bases, there was a span of 10 bases. CDR3: CASSALQGYEQYF. Written as DNA, the CDR3 is TGTGCCAGCAGTGCCCTACAGGGCTACGAGCAGTACTTC.

The gene calls are TRBV5-1 and TRBJ2-6; D is perhaps TRBD1 (5 bases). Germline V gene data show CDR1 as SGHRS and CDR2 as YFSETQ. Trimming took off 3 bases at V and 14 bases at J, with 15 bases between the two ends. There are 13 residues in the CDR3. CDR3 sequence: CASSSRVSTFLTF. The CDR3 nucleotides read TGCGCCAGCAGCTCCAGGGTCTCAACCTTCCTGACTTTC.

The V gene is TRBV18, the J gene TRBJ2-1, with a weak D call TRBD1 (5 bases). CDR1 and CDR2 (germline): KGHSH, LQKENI. The germline V and J ends were trimmed by 2 bases and 12 bases, with 14 bases remaining between them. The CDR3 extends over 13 amino acids. The CDR3 region has the DNA TGTGCCAGCTCACCAGACAGATCGTATGGGCAGTTCTTC. This gives the protein CASSPDRSYGQFF.

The V and J genes are TRBV7-9 and TRBJ2-4, with TRBD1 matching 10 bases. The CDR3 totals 18 residues. The trim removed 6 bases at V and 2 bases at J, leaving 13 bases unmatched. Germline-derived CDR1 and CDR2 are SEHNR and FQNEAQ (reference sequence). CDR3 sequence: CASRLTGGVSGTKNIQYF. In nucleotides, the CDR3 is TGTGCCAGCAGGTTGACAGGGGGCGTTTCAGGAACCAAAAACATTCAGTACTTC.

This rearrangement joins TRBV28 to TRBJ1-4, with D possibly being TRBD1 (5 bases). The CDR3 has 15 residues. With 5 bases removed from V and 5 bases from J, the gap between germline ends came to 15 bases. The germline V gene has CDR1 MDHEN and CDR2 SYDVKM. CDR3 sequence reads: CASSTPREFNEKLFF. The CDR3 DNA reads TGTGCCAGCAGTACCCCCAGGGAGTTCAATGAAAAACTGTTTTTT.

V is TRBV5-4 and J is TRBJ2-1, with 9 positions matching TRBD2. In germline, CDR1 is SGHNT, CDR2 YYREEE (reference sequence). V shed 3 bases and J 8 bases; nucleotides not matched to a gene: 9. The CDR3 consists of 15 residues. The CDR3 sequence is CASSSPGLAFHEQFF. The CDR3 DNA follows: TGTGCCAGCAGCTCGCCGGGACTAGCCTTCCATGAGCAGTTCTTC.

This chain uses TRBV5-1 with TRBJ2-7; 7 bases line up with TRBD1. The CDR3 has 13 residues. Trimming cost V 2 bases and J 10 bases; bases outside gene matches: 9. The germline gives CDR1 SGHRS, CDR2 YFSETQ. The chain's CDR3 is CASSLSGTDYQYF. The CDR3 DNA is TGCGCCAGCAGCTTATCCGGGACAGATTACCAGTACTTC.

The V call is TRBV4-2, the J call TRBJ2-7; 7 bases align to TRBD2. J gave up 5 bases and V 1 base, and 11 bases lay outside the gene matches. Germline loops: CDR1 LGHNA, CDR2 YNFKEQ. The CDR3 runs to 16 residues. CDR3 residues: CASSQGGGDRDHEQYF. CDR3 DNA: TGTGCCAGCAGCCAAGGGGGAGGGGACCGGGACCACGAGCAGTACTTC.

This chain joins TRBV5-1 and TRBJ2-7, with 9 bases that match TRBD2. J lost 0 bases, V lost 8 bases, and 9 bases had no gene match. Per germline, CDR1 SGHRS and CDR2 YFSETQ. CDR3 length: 15 amino acids. DNA for the CDR3: TGCGCCAGTGGCGCGGCGGGAGGGCCCTCCTACGAGCAGTACTTC. As protein: CASGAAGGPSYEQYF.

The chain is built from TRBV5-1 and TRBJ2-2, with 15 bases identical to TRBD2. Germline CDR1 and CDR2: SGHRS and YFSETQ. CDR3 length: 17 amino acids. V gave up 0 bases and J gave up 6 bases; unmatched junction bases: 3. The CDR3 region has the DNA TGCGCCAGCAGCTTGGCCGGACTAGCGGGAGGGGCCGGGGAGCTGTTTTTT. Its protein is CASSLAGLAGGAGELFF.

The V call is TRBV25-1, the J call TRBJ1-4, with 9 bases lining up with TRBD1. V dropped 1 base and J dropped 8; count of bases not matched to a gene: 11. Germline V CDR1 and CDR2: MGHDK, SYGVNS. The CDR3 consists of 17 residues. CDR3 region: CASSESGTGYRNEKLFF. Written as DNA, the CDR3 is TGTGCCAGCAGTGAATCCGGGACAGGGTACCGAAACGAAAAACTGTTTTTT.

The chain uses TRBV18 and TRBJ2-7; 9 bases are a match to TRBD2. Germline CDR1 is KGHSH and CDR2 is LQKENI. J was trimmed by 3 bases and V by 4 bases; bases with no gene match: 4. This CDR3 has 14 residues. CDR3 loop: CASSRLADGYEQYF. The CDR3 DNA reads as TGTGCCAGCTCACGACTAGCGGACGGCTACGAGCAGTACTTC.

About this clone itself: Other DNA sequences from this sample encode an identical CDR3 as well. This sequence joins TRBV9 and TRBJ2-7; 8 bases match TRBD2. The V gene's germline CDR1 is SGDLS and CDR2 YYNGEE. V lost 3 bases and J lost 0; bases outside the gene matches: 2. CDR3 length: 14 residues. CDR3 DNA: TGTGCCAGCAGCGGAGGGACTAGCTCCTACGAGCAGTACTTC. Protein product: CASSGGTSSYEQYF. Based on the CDR3 plus reference TRBV9 and TRBJ2-7, the full variable domain is DSGVTQTPKHLITATGQRVTLRCSPRSGDLSVYWYQQSLDQGLQFLIQYYNGEERAKGNILERFSAQQFPDLHSELNLSSLELGDSALYFCASSGGTSSYEQYFGPGTRLTVT.

The chain employs TRBV28 and TRBJ2-7; D perhaps matches TRBD1 (6 bases). From germline, CDR1 is MDHEN and CDR2 SYDVKM. CDR3 length: 13 amino acids. The germline V and J ends were trimmed by 3 bases and 4 bases, with 10 bases remaining between them. In DNA, the CDR3 is TGTGCCAGCAGTTTCAGGGGTAGATACGAGCAGTACTTC. This sequence encodes CASSFRGRYEQYF.

The chain uses TRBV12-5 and TRBJ2-7; the D gene is possibly TRBD1 (5 bases). The CDR3 loop spans 15 amino acids. V dropped 10 bases and J dropped 3 bases, with 22 bases sitting between them. Germline CDR1 LGHNT, CDR2 FRNRAP. The CDR3: CAKGRGYGSLYEQYF. As DNA, the CDR3 is TGTGCTAAGGGGCGAGGTTACGGAAGCCTCTACGAGCAGTACTTC.

Here the CDR3 DNA reads TGTGCCAGCAGCTTGGCGAGGCTAGCGGGGCAAGAGACCCAGTACTTC. This encodes CASSLARLAGQETQYF. The chain joins TRBV5-6 to TRBJ2-5; the match to TRBD2 covers 9 bases. The trim removed 0 bases at V and 2 bases at J, leaving 5 bases unmatched. Germline V gives CDR1 SGHDT, CDR2 YYEEEE. This CDR3 is built from 16 residues.

The chain employs TRBV5-1 and TRBJ2-3; maybe TRBD1 (6 bases). V was pared by 4 bases and J by 0 bases, with 15 bases between. The germline V gene encodes CDR1 SGHRS and CDR2 YFSETQ. CDR3 length: 16 residues. CDR3 DNA sequence: TGCGCCAGCAGCAAAAACAGGGCTACTAGCACAGATACGCAGTATTTT. As protein: CASSKNRATSTDTQYF. The full variable domain, rest sourced from reference TRBV5-1 and TRBJ2-3, is KAGVTQTPRYLIKTRGQQVTLSCSPISGHRSVSWYQQTPGQGLQFLFEYFSETQRNKGNFPGRFSGRQFSNSRSEMNVSTLELGDSALYLCASSKNRATSTDTQYFGPGTRLTVL.

The rearrangement joins TRBV5-1 to TRBJ1-3; 7 bases map to TRBD1. The CDR3 sequence is 15 residues long. Germline loops: CDR1 SGHRS, CDR2 YFSETQ. The J segment lost 0 bases and the V segment lost 3 bases, leaving 3 bases of the junction unmatched. The CDR3 here is CASSWDSGSGNTIYF. The CDR3 DNA reads as TGCGCCAGCAGCTGGGACAGTGGCTCTGGAAACACCATATATTTT.

The chain employs TRBV11-2 and TRBJ2-1, with D hard to call. The CDR3 contains 15 residues. V gave up 5 bases and J gave up 4 bases, with 15 bases separating them. The germline V gene has CDR1 SGHAT and CDR2 FQNNGV. The DNA of the CDR3 is TGTGCCAGCAGCCGCGCTAGTAACGGGTACAATGAGCAGTTCTTC. Its protein product is CASSRASNGYNEQFF.

This clone came up once. The V gene is TRBV7-9, the J gene TRBJ1-4; 7 bases match TRBD1. This CDR3 comprises 14 residues. Germline lookup yields CDR1 SEHNR and CDR2 FQNEAQ (reference sequence). With 7 bases clipped from V and 8 bases from J, the junction kept 10 bases outside the gene matches. This CDR3 is CASNPTGAGEKLFF. The DNA for the CDR3 is TGTGCCAGCAACCCAACAGGGGCGGGGGAAAAACTGTTTTTT.

The chain has TRBV19 and TRBJ1-1; tentative D call: TRBD1 (6 bases). This CDR3 is built from 12 residues. V was trimmed by 3 bases and J by 9 bases, leaving 11 bases between them. Germline-derived CDR1 and CDR2 are LNHDA and SQIVND (reference sequence). In nucleotides, the CDR3 is TGTGCCAGTAGTATTCGTACAGGGAAAGCTTTCTTT. Protein: CASSIRTGKAFF.

V and J are TRBV11-2 and TRBJ2-3; 7 bases agree with TRBD2. The CDR3 has 15 amino acids. The germline V gene encodes CDR1 SGHAT and CDR2 FQNNGV. After removal of 6 bases from V and 5 bases from J, the junction contained 11 bases not matched to a gene. CDR3 sequence: CASRHPGRFLDTQYF. CDR3 bases: TGTGCCAGCAGACACCCCGGGAGGTTCTTAGATACGCAGTATTTT.

The V gene is TRBV5-1, the J gene TRBJ1-1, with TRBD1 identical over 9 bases. Germline trimming cut 2 bases from V and 11 bases from J; bases unmatched to any gene: 7. CDR3 length: 13 residues. In germline, CDR1 is SGHRS, CDR2 YFSETQ. The CDR3 spells CASSLQGASNAFF. The CDR3 DNA is TGCGCCAGCAGCTTACAGGGGGCATCGAATGCTTTCTTT.